Listed here is a single T cell receptor (beta chain). Trimming removed 3 bases at V and 4 bases at J, with 18 bases between. CDR3 size: 16 residues. From germline, CDR1 is MNHEY and CDR2 SMNVEV (reference sequence). This entry is derived from a study of cytomegalovirus exposure and HLA in healthy donors. As for the study in general: A prior study identified just under 120 million unique TCR beta sequences from about 179 million T cells.

PCR employed 60 Vbeta and 13 Jbeta primers. TCRdb's table, derived via immunoSEQ multiplex PCR, lists solely in-frame clones and lacks some. Of approximately 110,000 clones listed, under 85% are singletons. Sequenced: PBMCs. The gene calls are TRBV27 and TRBJ1-1; D not certain. This TCR derives from a woman between 35 and 50 years old in good health and CMV-seropositive. The CDR3 coding sequence is TGTGCCAGCAGTTTTACTCCAGGAAGTGTTGGCACTGAAGCTTTCTTT. Encoded protein: CASSFTPGSVGTEAFF.